The 27 T cell receptor beta chains below were found in one sample sequenced in a study of CD8 T cells in Susac syndrome. A quantity of about 0.5 to 1 ug RNA underwent reverse transcription using random hexamers. TCRdb reanalysed the immunoSEQ multiplex PCR reads using MiXCR and keeps one entry per CDR3 protein. The sample carries approximately 270,000 distinct CDR3 sequences, 85% to 95% recorded once. The specimen sequenced was CD4+ T cells from PBMCs. All receptors derive from a human donor with multiple sclerosis.

This sequence joins TRBV5-6 and TRBJ1-4; TRBD1 matches 7 bases. This CDR3 has 14 amino acids. From germline, CDR1 is SGHDT and CDR2 YYEEEE. After removal of 0 bases from V and 8 bases from J, the junction contained 4 bases not matched to a gene. For the CDR3, the DNA is TGTGCCAGCAGCTTGGTACAGGGGAACGAAAAACTGTTTTTT. Amino acid sequence: CASSLVQGNEKLFF.

The chain couples TRBV24-1 to TRBJ2-7; D is uncertain. The CDR3 has 14 residues. V was pared by 7 bases and J by 0 bases, with 12 bases between. Germline V CDR1 and CDR2: KGHDR, SFDVKD. The CDR3 loop reads CATRGRTSSYEQYV. CDR3 in DNA: TGTGCCACCAGAGGACGGACGAGCTCCTACGAGCAGTACGTC.

The chain joins TRBV29-1 to TRBJ2-7, with 8 bases aligning to TRBD1. This CDR3 has 14 residues. CDR1 is SQVTM and CDR2 is ANQGSEA in the germline V gene. V shed 6 bases and J 4 bases; nucleotides not matched to a gene: 11. The CDR3 here is CSVDRTGSGYEQYF. CDR3 bases: TGCAGCGTGGACCGGACAGGGAGTGGGTACGAGCAGTACTTC.

V and J are TRBV4-2 and TRBJ2-7; no definite D call. V dropped 0 bases and J dropped 5 bases, with 14 bases sitting between them. The length of the CDR3 is 15 residues. Per germline, CDR1 LGHNA and CDR2 YNFKEQ. CDR3 in amino acids: CASSQDGKNVDEQYV. The CDR3 nucleotides read TGTGCCAGCAGCCAAGATGGGAAGAACGTCGACGAGCAGTACGTC.

The chain joins TRBV20-1 to TRBJ2-5; D uncertain. The CDR3 is 12 amino acids. The germline CDR1 and CDR2 sequences are DFQATT and SNEGSKA (reference sequence). The ends were cut back, 0 bases at V and 5 bases at J, with 7 bases in the middle. For the CDR3, the DNA is TGCAGTGCTAGAGATCAAGCGGAGACCCAGTACTTC. Translation gives CSARDQAETQYF.

The J gene is TRBJ2-1, the V gene TRBV18; 12 nucleotides line up with TRBD1. Per the germline V gene, CDR1 is KGHSH and CDR2 is LQKENI. The ends lost 3 bases at V and 9 bases at J; junction bases unmatched: 9. This CDR3 is built from 16 residues. CDR3 sequence: CASSPLGTGGNAEQFF. In nucleotides, the CDR3 is TGTGCCAGCTCACCGCTCGGGACAGGGGGCAACGCTGAGCAGTTCTTC.

The chain links TRBV27 to TRBJ2-7, with 8 bases that match TRBD2. CDR1 and CDR2 from the germline V gene are MNHEY and SMNVEV (reference sequence). The CDR3 covers 14 residues. J gave up 3 bases and V 7 bases, and 8 bases lay outside the gene matches. CDR3 amino acids: CASTPGRGYYEQYF. DNA for the CDR3: TGTGCCAGCACCCCCGGGAGGGGTTACTACGAGCAGTACTTC.

The chain recombines TRBV5-1 with TRBJ2-5; D call uncertain. This CDR3 spans 12 amino acids. V was shortened by 4 bases and J by 5 bases, with 9 bases between the two germline ends. From germline, CDR1 is SGHRS and CDR2 YFSETQ. CDR3 region: CASSRSLETQYF. Here the CDR3 DNA reads TGCGCCAGCAGCAGGAGTTTGGAGACCCAGTACTTC.

The V call is TRBV29-1, the J call TRBJ2-5, with D hard to call. The V and J ends lost 6 bases and 4 bases respectively, with 15 bases between them. In germline, CDR1 is SQVTM, CDR2 ANQGSEA. CDR3 length: 13 residues. In nucleotides, the CDR3 is TGCAGCGTCCGGTGGACGGGTGGAGAGACCCAGTACTTC. It codes for CSVRWTGGETQYF.

V gene TRBV29-1 combines with J gene TRBJ2-2; TRBD1 matches at 7 bases. The CDR3 is 14 residues long. The germline CDR1 and CDR2 sequences are SQVTM and ANQGSEA. V lost 5 bases and J lost 1; bases outside the gene matches: 4. CDR3 amino acids: CSVLTGRNTGELFF. CDR3 in DNA: TGCAGCGTTCTGACAGGGAGGAACACCGGGGAGCTGTTTTTT.

The chain joins TRBV20-1 to TRBJ1-6; tentatively, D is TRBD1 (6 bases). The CDR3 runs 16 residues. The V end was cut by 1 base, the J end by 7 bases, with 17 bases between. Germline V gene sequence: CDR1 DFQATT, CDR2 SNEGSKA (reference sequence). CDR3 DNA: TGCAGTGCTAGAGGTGGGGGGGGCGGAAACAATTCACCCCTCCACTTT. It yields the protein CSARGGGGGNNSPLHF.

The chain employs TRBV20-1 and TRBJ2-6; D possibly matches TRBD1 or TRBD2 (7 bases each). CDR3 size: 17 residues. Germline loops: CDR1 DFQATT, CDR2 SNEGSKA (reference sequence). V was trimmed by 1 base and J by 4 bases, leaving 17 bases between them. The DNA of the CDR3 is TGCAGTGCTAGAGTCCCAGGGGGAGGGTCCGGGGCCAACGTCCTGACTTTC. This codes for CSARVPGGGSGANVLTF.

The V and J genes are TRBV7-2 and TRBJ2-4; D unresolved. The CDR3 has 15 residues. Trimming removed 3 bases at V and 3 bases at J, with 12 bases between. Germline V CDR1 and CDR2: SGHTA, FQGNSA. The CDR3 region is CASSLDAGVKNIQYF. For the CDR3, the DNA is TGTGCCAGCAGCTTGGACGCTGGGGTCAAAAACATTCAGTACTTC.

The chain combines TRBV5-1 with TRBJ1-6, with unresolved D. There are 14 residues in the CDR3. The V end was cut by 0 bases, the J end by 5 bases, with 6 bases between. In germline, CDR1 is SGHRS, CDR2 YFSETQ. CDR3 sequence: CASSLVPDNSPLHF. CDR3 DNA sequence: TGCGCCAGCAGCTTGGTGCCGGATAATTCACCCCTCCACTTT.

CDR3 nucleotides: TGCAGTGCCCAGGGACAGGGGGACCTCGCACGTACGCAGTATTTT. Its translation is CSAQGQGDLARTQYF. The V and J genes are TRBV20-1 and TRBJ2-3; 11 bases are shared with TRBD1. V shed 6 bases and J 8 bases; nucleotides not matched to a gene: 13. Germline V gives CDR1 DFQATT, CDR2 SNEGSKA (reference sequence). CDR3 length equals 15 residues.

The genes are TRBV19 and TRBJ2-2, with D perhaps TRBD2 (7 bases). The V end was cut by 7 bases, the J end by 4 bases, with 16 bases between. Germline values: CDR1 LNHDA, CDR2 SQIVND (reference sequence). CDR3 length: 15 amino acids. CDR3: CASTNRGARTGELFF. The CDR3 region has the DNA TGTGCCAGTACCAACCGGGGGGCTCGCACCGGGGAGCTGTTTTTT.

CDR3 sequence (DNA): TGCGCCAGCAGCACCCCCGGGACAGGGAACTATGGCTACACCTTC. It translates to CASSTPGTGNYGYTF. The chain carries TRBV4-1 and TRBJ1-2; 9 bases agree with TRBD1. The germline V gene encodes CDR1 MGHRA and CDR2 YSYEKL. The CDR3 extends over 15 amino acids. The trim removed 5 bases at V and 2 bases at J, leaving 6 bases unmatched.

The rearrangement uses TRBV11-2 and TRBJ2-3; D gene unclear. This CDR3 region has 18 residues. In germline, CDR1 is SGHAT, CDR2 FQNNGV. Trimming removed 1 base from V and 0 bases from J, with 17 bases in between. The CDR3, as DNA: TGTGCCAGCAGCTTAGGACCCTGGCGGCGGTATAGCACAGATACGCAGTATTTT. Amino acids: CASSLGPWRRYSTDTQYF. Filled out from reference TRBV11-2 and TRBJ2-3, the complete variable domain reads EAGVAQSPRYKIIEKRQSVAFWCNPISGHATLYWYQQILGQGPKLLIQFQNNGVVDDSQLPKDRFSAERLKGVDSTLKIQPAKLEDSAVYLCASSLGPWRRYSTDTQYFGPGTRLTVL.

The chain recombines TRBV9 with TRBJ2-5, with D perhaps TRBD1 (6 bases). CDR3 length equals 14 residues. Germline CDR1 and CDR2: SGDLS and YYNGEE. Trimming took off 3 bases at V and 1 base at J, with 10 bases between the two ends. The CDR3 nucleotides read TGTGCCAGCAGCGCAGGGGTCCCCCAAGAGACCCAGTACTTC. Protein: CASSAGVPQETQYF. Complete variable domain (other parts from reference TRBV9 and TRBJ2-5): DSGVTQTPKHLITATGQRVTLRCSPRSGDLSVYWYQQSLDQGLQFLIQYYNGEERAKGNILERFSAQQFPDLHSELNLSSLELGDSALYFCASSAGVPQETQYFGPGTRLLVL.

This chain joins TRBV11-2 and TRBJ2-5; D call uncertain. The CDR3 runs to 14 residues. Trimming pared 5 bases from V and 4 bases from J, leaving 14 bases between. Germline-derived CDR1 and CDR2 are SGHAT and FQNNGV. CDR3: CASSMWLSRETQYF. CDR3 bases: TGTGCCAGCAGCATGTGGCTCAGCAGAGAGACCCAGTACTTC.

The rearrangement joins TRBV27 to TRBJ2-3; tentative D call: TRBD2 (5 bases). The ends were cut back, 3 bases at V and 6 bases at J, with 10 bases in the middle. Germline V gene data show CDR1 as MNHEY and CDR2 as SMNVEV (reference sequence). This CDR3 comprises 13 residues. CDR3 residues: CASSFQSGDTQYF. CDR3 sequence (DNA): TGTGCCAGCAGTTTCCAGTCGGGGGATACGCAGTATTTT.

This chain uses TRBV18 with TRBJ2-1, with 7 positions matching TRBD2. CDR1 KGHSH and CDR2 LQKENI come from the germline V gene. The CDR3 runs to 14 residues. The trim removed 6 bases at V and 1 base at J, leaving 3 bases unmatched. CDR3 coding DNA: TGTGCCAGCTCCCCTAGCGGTTCCTACAATGAGCAGTTCTTC. It is translated as CASSPSGSYNEQFF.

The rearrangement uses TRBV2 and TRBJ1-4; a weak D match, TRBD1 (5 bases). Germline CDR1 is SNHLY and CDR2 is FYNNEI. V lost 6 bases and J 0 bases, leaving 11 bases between the germline ends. The CDR3 length is 15 residues. This CDR3 is CASRDRQSTNEKLFF. CDR3 bases: TGTGCCAGCAGGGATAGACAGTCAACTAATGAAAAACTGTTTTTT. Variable domain in full (rest from reference TRBV2 and TRBJ1-4): EPEVTQTPSHQVTQMGQEVILRCVPISNHLYFYWYRQILGQKVEFLVSFYNNEISEKSEIFDDQFSVERPDGSNFTLKIRSTKLEDSAMYFCASRDRQSTNEKLFFGSGTQLSVL.

In the case of this clonotype: One junction end disagrees with the germline gene, perhaps due to a read error. The J gene is TRBJ2-2, the V gene TRBV6-6; possible D gene TRBD2, 5 bases. Germline V gene sequence: CDR1 MNHNY, CDR2 SVGAGI (reference sequence). This CDR3 region has 14 residues. CDR3 protein: CASSYSINTGELFF. The CDR3 nucleotides read TGTGCCAGCAGTTACTCAATCAACACCGGGGAACTGTTTTTT.

This sequence joins TRBV7-3 and TRBJ1-6; no firm D call. V gave up 8 bases and J gave up 8 bases, with 13 bases separating them. The CDR3 is 13 residues long. Per the germline V gene, CDR1 is SGHTA and CDR2 is FQGTGA. The CDR3 sequence: CASSMVFDSPLHF. The CDR3, as DNA: TGTGCCAGCTCAATGGTTTTTGATTCACCCCTCCACTTT. The complete variable domain, with remaining parts taken from reference TRBV7-3 and TRBJ1-6, reads GAGVSQTPSNKVTEKGKYVELRCDPISGHTALYWYRQSLGQGPEFLIYFQGTGAADDSGLPNDRFFAVRPEGSVSTLKIQRTERGDSAVYLCASSMVFDSPLHFGNGTRLTVT.

The J gene is TRBJ1-2, the V gene TRBV15; D call uncertain. This CDR3 has 15 residues. V dropped 0 bases and J dropped 3 bases, with 11 bases sitting between them. Germline lookup yields CDR1 LNHNV and CDR2 YYDKDF (reference sequence). The CDR3 loop is CATSREDGLHYGYTF. In DNA, the CDR3 is TGTGCCACCAGCAGAGAAGACGGTCTACACTATGGCTACACCTTC.

The V gene is TRBV29-1, the J gene TRBJ2-1; 10 bases match TRBD2. With V trimmed by 4 bases and J by 7 bases, 10 bases remained unmatched. The CDR3 is made up of 15 amino acids. The germline V gene encodes CDR1 SQVTM and CDR2 ANQGSEA. The CDR3 DNA reads as TGCAGCGTTGGGAGCGGGGGGGCCCTCGTGAATGAGCAGTTCTTC. Translating it yields CSVGSGGALVNEQFF.